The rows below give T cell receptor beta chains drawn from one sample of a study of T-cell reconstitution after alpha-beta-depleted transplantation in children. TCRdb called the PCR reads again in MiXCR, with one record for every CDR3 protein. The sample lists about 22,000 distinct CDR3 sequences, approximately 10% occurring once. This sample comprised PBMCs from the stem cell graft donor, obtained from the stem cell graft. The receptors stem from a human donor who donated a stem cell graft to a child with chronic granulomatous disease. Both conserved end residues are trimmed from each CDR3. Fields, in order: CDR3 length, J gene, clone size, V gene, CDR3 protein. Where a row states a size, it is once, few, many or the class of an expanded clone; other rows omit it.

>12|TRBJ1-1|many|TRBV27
ASSFGVAGTEAF
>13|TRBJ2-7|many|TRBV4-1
ASSQERAGPYEQY
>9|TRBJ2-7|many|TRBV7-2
ASSPSYEQY
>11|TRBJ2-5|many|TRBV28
ASRGTGRETQY
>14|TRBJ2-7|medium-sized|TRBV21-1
ASSNLFRDRAYEQY
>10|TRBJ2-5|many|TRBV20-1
SAPGTVETQY
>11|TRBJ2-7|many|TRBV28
ASSYPSTGLMY
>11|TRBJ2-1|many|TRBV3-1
ASSQELGNEQF
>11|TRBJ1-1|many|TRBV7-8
ASSLIGDAEAF
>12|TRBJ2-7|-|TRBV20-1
SARDSDRANEQY
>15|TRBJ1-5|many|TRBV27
ASSMGTGLRSNQPQH
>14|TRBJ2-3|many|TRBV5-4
ASSLGAWGDTDTQY
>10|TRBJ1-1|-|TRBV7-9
ASTGGGTEAF
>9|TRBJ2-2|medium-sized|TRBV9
ATQRAGELF
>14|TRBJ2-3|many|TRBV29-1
SVTNGLAGISDTQY
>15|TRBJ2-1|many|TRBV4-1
ASSQDASTGLLDEQF
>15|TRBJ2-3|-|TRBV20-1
SARNYRGRPGTDTQY
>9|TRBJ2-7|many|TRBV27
ASSTGDEQY
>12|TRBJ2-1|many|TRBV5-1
ASSLADTYNEQF
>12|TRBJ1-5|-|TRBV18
ASSPRPGNQPQH
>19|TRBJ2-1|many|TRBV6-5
ASSSYPSTSGGPTTNNEQF
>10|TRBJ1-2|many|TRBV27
ASSFQGYGYT
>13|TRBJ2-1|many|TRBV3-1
ASSQDVHRENEQF
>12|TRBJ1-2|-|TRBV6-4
TCSPYRDTYGYT
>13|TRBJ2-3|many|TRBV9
ASSVGWGATDTQY
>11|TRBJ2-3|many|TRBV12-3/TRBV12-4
ASRPQLGDTQY
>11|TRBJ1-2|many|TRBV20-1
SAPPGQSLSYT
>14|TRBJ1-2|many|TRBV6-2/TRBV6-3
ASSSDRGRINYGYT
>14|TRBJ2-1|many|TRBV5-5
ASSLRTGGPYNEQF
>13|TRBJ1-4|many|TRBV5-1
ASSLVSRANEKLF
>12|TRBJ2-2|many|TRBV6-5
ASKGIAESGELF
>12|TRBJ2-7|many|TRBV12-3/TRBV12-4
ASRLTGPRYEQY
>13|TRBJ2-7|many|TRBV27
ASSLGLGQGFEQY
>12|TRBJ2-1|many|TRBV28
ASSLGAGVNEQF
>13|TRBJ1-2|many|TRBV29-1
SVEDPGGARYGYT